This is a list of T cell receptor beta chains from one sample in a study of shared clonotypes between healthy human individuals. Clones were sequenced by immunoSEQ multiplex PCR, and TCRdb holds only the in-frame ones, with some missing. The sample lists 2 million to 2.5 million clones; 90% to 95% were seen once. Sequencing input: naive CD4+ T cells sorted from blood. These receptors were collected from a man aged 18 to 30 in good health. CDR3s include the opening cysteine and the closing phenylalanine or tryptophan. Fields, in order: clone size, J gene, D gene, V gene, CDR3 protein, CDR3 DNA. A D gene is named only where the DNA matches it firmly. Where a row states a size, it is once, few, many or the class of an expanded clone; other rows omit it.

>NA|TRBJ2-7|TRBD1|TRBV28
CASSFSLLGQGNEQYF
TGTGCCAGCAGTTTCTCCCTTCTGGGACAGGGCAACGAGCAGTACTTC
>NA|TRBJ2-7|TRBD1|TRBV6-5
CASSLERQGAYEQYF
TGTGCCAGCAGTCTGGAGCGACAGGGGGCTTACGAGCAGTACTTC
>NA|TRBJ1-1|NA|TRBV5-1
CASSLAQSTEAFF
TGCGCCAGCAGCTTGGCCCAGAGCACTGAAGCTTTCTTT
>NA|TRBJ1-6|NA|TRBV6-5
CASSYSRNSPLHF
TGTGCCAGCAGTTACTCACGGAATTCACCCCTCCACTTT
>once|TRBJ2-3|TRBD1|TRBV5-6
CASSLGQGSTDTQYF
TGTGCCAGCAGCTTAGGACAGGGCAGCACAGATACGCAGTATTTT
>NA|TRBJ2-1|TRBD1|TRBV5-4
CASSLAFRDSHNEQFF
TGTGCCAGCAGCTTGGCCTTTAGGGACAGCCACAATGAGCAGTTCTTC
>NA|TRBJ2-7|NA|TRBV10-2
CASSPFIARAIEQYF
TGCGCCAGCAGTCCCTTCATTGCCAGGGCTATCGAGCAGTACTTC
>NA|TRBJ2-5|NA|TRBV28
CASSSPETQYF
TGTGCCAGCAGTTCCCCAGAGACCCAGTACTTC
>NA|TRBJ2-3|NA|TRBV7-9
CASSLKGSTDTQYF
TGTGCCAGCAGCTTAAAGGGATCCACAGATACGCAGTATTTT
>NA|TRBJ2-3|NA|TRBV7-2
CASSFLAVTDTQYF
TGTGCCAGCAGCTTTTTGGCTGTCACAGATACGCAGTATTTT
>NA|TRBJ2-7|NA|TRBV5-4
CASSLTGSGKEQYF
TGTGCCAGCAGCTTGACAGGTAGCGGCAAGGAGCAGTACTTC
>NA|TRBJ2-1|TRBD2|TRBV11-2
CASGFSGTYNEQFF
TGTGCCAGCGGTTTTAGCGGGACCTACAATGAGCAGTTCTTC
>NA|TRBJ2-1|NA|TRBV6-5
CAVRGAGENEQFF
TGTGCCGTCCGAGGGGCGGGCGAGAATGAGCAGTTCTTC
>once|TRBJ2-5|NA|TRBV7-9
CASSPQAGRETQYF
TGTGCCAGCAGCCCGCAGGCGGGGCGGGAGACCCAGTACTTC
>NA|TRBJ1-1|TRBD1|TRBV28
CASSLLARGSTEAFF
TGTGCCAGCAGTTTATTGGCCAGGGGGAGCACTGAAGCTTTCTTT
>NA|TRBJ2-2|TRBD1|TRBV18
CASSPLTGGQNTGELFF
TGTGCCAGCTCACCACTAACAGGGGGCCAGAACACCGGGGAGCTGTTTTTT
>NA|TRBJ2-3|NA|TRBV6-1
CASSIRTATDTQYF
TGTGCCAGCAGTATACGGACAGCCACAGATACGCAGTATTTT
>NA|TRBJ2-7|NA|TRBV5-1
CASSLAQGMYEQYF
TGCGCCAGCAGCTTGGCTCAGGGGATGTACGAGCAGTACTTC
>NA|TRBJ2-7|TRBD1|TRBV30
CAWRGQGRGYEQYF
TGTGCCTGGAGGGGACAGGGAAGGGGCTACGAGCAGTACTTC
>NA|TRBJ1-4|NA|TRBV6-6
CASTTLERRTNEKLFF
TGTGCCAGCACCACACTGGAGAGGAGAACTAATGAAAAACTGTTTTTT
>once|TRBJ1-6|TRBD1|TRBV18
CASSPLDRAPNSPLHF
TGTGCCAGCTCACCTCTCGACAGGGCCCCTAATTCACCCCTCCACTTT
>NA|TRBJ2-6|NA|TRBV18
CASSPQGGTSGANVLTF
TGTGCCAGCTCACCGCAGGGGGGGACCTCTGGGGCCAACGTCCTGACTTTC
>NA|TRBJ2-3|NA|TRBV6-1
CASSEVGSSVTQYF
TGTGCCAGCAGTGAAGTAGGTAGCTCGGTTACGCAGTATTTT
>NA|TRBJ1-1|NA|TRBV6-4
CASSDNPGLNTEAFF
TGTGCCAGCAGTGACAACCCCGGGCTGAACACTGAAGCTTTCTTT
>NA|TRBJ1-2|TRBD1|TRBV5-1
CASSLVQGAYTF
TGCGCCAGCAGCTTGGTACAGGGGGCCTACACCTTC
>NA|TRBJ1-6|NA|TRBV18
CASSPGYNSPLHF
TGTGCCAGCTCACCGGGCTATAATTCACCCCTCCACTTT
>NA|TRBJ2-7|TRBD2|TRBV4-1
CASSQDWGGLNEQYF
TGCGCCAGCAGCCAAGACTGGGGGGGACTCAACGAGCAGTACTTC
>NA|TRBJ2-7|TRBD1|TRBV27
CASSFPGQRINEQYF
TGTGCCAGCAGTTTTCCGGGACAGAGAATTAACGAGCAGTACTTC
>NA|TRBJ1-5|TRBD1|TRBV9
CASSVARTGDRNQPQHF
TGTGCCAGCAGCGTAGCCCGGACAGGGGATCGCAATCAGCCCCAGCATTTT
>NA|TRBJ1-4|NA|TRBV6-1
CASSSDSRNEKLFF
TGTGCCAGCAGTTCGGATTCCCGTAATGAAAAACTGTTTTTT
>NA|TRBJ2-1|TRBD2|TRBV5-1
CASSPLTPGLAGGLRGNEQFF
TGCGCCAGCAGCCCCCTTACGCCGGGACTAGCGGGAGGGCTAAGGGGCAATGAGCAGTTCTTC
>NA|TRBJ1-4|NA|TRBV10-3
CAISESLVLGEKLFF
TGTGCCATCAGTGAGTCGCTGGTACTGGGGGAAAAACTGTTTTTT
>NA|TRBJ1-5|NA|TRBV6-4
CASSDYHPGETLSNQPQHF
TGTGCCAGCAGTGACTACCACCCCGGGGAGACCCTTAGCAATCAGCCCCAGCATTTT
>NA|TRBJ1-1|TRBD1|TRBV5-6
CASSFYRGANTEAFF
TGTGCCAGCAGCTTTTACAGGGGAGCGAACACTGAAGCTTTCTTT
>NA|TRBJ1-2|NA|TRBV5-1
CASSAGTGGYTF
TGCGCCAGCAGCGCCGGGACCGGGGGCTACACCTTC
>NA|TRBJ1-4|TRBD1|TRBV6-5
CASSEGQVNEKLFF
TGTGCCAGCAGCGAGGGACAGGTTAATGAAAAACTGTTTTTT
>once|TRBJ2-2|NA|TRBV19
CASWDGANTGELFF
TGTGCCAGCTGGGACGGGGCGAACACCGGGGAGCTGTTTTTT
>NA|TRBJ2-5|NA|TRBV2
CASNTNGGQETQYF
TGTGCCAGCAATACGAACGGGGGCCAAGAGACCCAGTACTTC
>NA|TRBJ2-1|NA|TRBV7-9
CASSLLGQLYNEQFF
TGTGCCAGCAGCTTGTTGGGACAACTCTACAATGAGCAGTTCTTC
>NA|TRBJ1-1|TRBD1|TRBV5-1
CASSLAGGGMNTEAFF
TGCGCCAGCAGCTTGGCAGGGGGCGGAATGAACACTGAAGCTTTCTTT
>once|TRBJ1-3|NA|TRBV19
CASSSGSLGNTIYF
TGTGCCAGTAGTTCGGGGTCCCTTGGAAACACCATATATTTT
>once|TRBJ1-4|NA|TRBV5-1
CASSLEGLGGEKLFF
TGCGCCAGCAGCTTGGAAGGACTAGGGGGTGAAAAACTGTTTTTT
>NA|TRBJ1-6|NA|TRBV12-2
CASRSLRGSSYNSPLHF
TGTGCAAGTCGCTCGTTAAGGGGGAGCTCCTATAATTCACCCCTCCACTTT
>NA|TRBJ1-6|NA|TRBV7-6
CASSLDSRSPLHF
TGTGCCAGCAGCTTAGATTCCCGATCACCCCTCCACTTT
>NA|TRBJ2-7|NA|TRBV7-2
CASSLPERGFYEQYF
TGTGCCAGCAGCCTCCCGGAGCGCGGGTTCTACGAGCAGTACTTC
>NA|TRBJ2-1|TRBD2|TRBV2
CASSEWTSRNEQFF
TGTGCCAGCAGTGAATGGACTAGTCGCAATGAGCAGTTCTTC
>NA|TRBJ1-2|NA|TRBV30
CASSGSYGYTF
TGTGCCTCCAGTGGGAGCTATGGCTACACCTTC
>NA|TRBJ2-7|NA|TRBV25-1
CASSEPGSSSYEQYF
TGTGCCAGCAGTGAGCCAGGGTCTAGCTCCTACGAGCAGTACTTC
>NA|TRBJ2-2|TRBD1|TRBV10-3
CAIRSVGTGVPGELFF
TGTGCCATCCGCTCTGTAGGGACAGGGGTACCCGGGGAGCTGTTTTTT
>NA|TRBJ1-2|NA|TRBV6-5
CASTGPNRGSYTF
TGTGCCAGCACCGGCCCTAACAGAGGAAGCTACACCTTC
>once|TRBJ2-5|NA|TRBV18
CASSPAGLGETQYF
TGTGCCAGCTCACCAGCGGGGCTAGGAGAGACCCAGTACTTC
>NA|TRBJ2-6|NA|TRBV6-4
CASSVWSGANVLTF
TGTGCCAGCAGTGTCTGGTCCGGGGCCAACGTCCTGACTTTC
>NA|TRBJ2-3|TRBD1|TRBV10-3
CAISEGDRGTDTQYF
TGTGCCATCAGTGAGGGAGACAGGGGGACAGATACGCAGTATTTT